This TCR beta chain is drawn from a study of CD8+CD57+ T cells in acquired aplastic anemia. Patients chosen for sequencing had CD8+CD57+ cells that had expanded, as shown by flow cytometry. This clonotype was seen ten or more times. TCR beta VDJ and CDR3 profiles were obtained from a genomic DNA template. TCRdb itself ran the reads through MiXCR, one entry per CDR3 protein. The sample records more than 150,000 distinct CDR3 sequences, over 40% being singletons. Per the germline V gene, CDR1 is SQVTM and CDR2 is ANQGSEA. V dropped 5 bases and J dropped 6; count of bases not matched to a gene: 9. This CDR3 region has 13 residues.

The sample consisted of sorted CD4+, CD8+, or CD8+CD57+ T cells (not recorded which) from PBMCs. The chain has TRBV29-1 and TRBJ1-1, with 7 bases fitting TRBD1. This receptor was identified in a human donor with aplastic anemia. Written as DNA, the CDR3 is TGCAGCGTTTCGACAGGGAGGTTGGCTGAAGCTTTCTTT. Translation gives CSVSTGRLAEAFF.